These 10 T cell receptor beta chains were all obtained from the same sample, sequenced in a study of cytomegalovirus exposure and HLA in healthy donors. PCR employed 60 Vbeta and 13 Jbeta primers. Clones were sequenced by immunoSEQ multiplex PCR, and TCRdb holds only the in-frame ones, with some missing. The data show approximately 100,000 clones, with under 75% seen just once and 1.2% held by the top ten. Input material: PBMCs. The receptors here all came from a female donor in good health and CMV-seronegative.

This chain connects TRBV6-5 to TRBJ1-1; 9 positions agree with TRBD1. The CDR3 length is 14 residues. Germline values: CDR1 MNHEY, CDR2 SVGAGI. With V trimmed by 5 bases and J by 8 bases, 9 bases remained unmatched. The CDR3 loop reads CASSNQDRGGEAFF. In DNA form, the CDR3 reads TGTGCCAGCAGTAACCAGGACAGGGGAGGAGAAGCTTTCTTT.

V is TRBV19 and J is TRBJ1-1; D gene ambiguous. The germline V and J ends were trimmed by 3 bases and 1 base, with 15 bases remaining between them. The CDR3 spans 16 residues. Germline V lookup: CDR1 LNHDA, CDR2 SQIVND (reference sequence). This CDR3 is CASSIPRLRENTEAFF. The CDR3 bases are TGTGCCAGTAGTATCCCCAGGCTACGGGAGAACACTGAAGCTTTCTTT. Together with reference TRBV19 and TRBJ1-1, the CDR3 gives the full variable domain: DGGITQSPKYLFRKEGQNVTLSCEQNLNHDAMYWYRQDPGQGLRLIYYSQIVNDFQKGDIAEGYSVSREKKESFPLTVTSAQKNPTAFYLCASSIPRLRENTEAFFGQGTRLTVV.

The chain is built from TRBV7-2 and TRBJ2-1, with a tentative D call TRBD2 (5 bases). V shed 4 bases and J shed 9 bases, with 13 bases lying between them. Germline CDR1 is SGHTA and CDR2 is FQGNSA. The CDR3 is 13 residues long. CDR3 coding DNA: TGTGCCAGCAGCTGGAATCCTAGCTTTGAGCAGTTCTTC. This encodes CASSWNPSFEQFF.

This sequence joins TRBV27 and TRBJ2-6; 7 bases match TRBD2. Trimming cost V 0 bases and J 3 bases; bases outside gene matches: 2. This CDR3 spans 16 amino acids. CDR1 MNHEY and CDR2 SMNVEV come from the germline V gene (reference sequence). CDR3 residues: CASSLSGRGGANVLTF. In DNA, the CDR3 is TGTGCCAGCAGTTTATCGGGGAGGGGTGGGGCCAACGTCCTGACTTTC.

This clone has just a few counts. The V call is TRBV10-3, the J call TRBJ1-1; tentative D call: TRBD1 (5 bases). The V end was cut by 3 bases, the J end by 3 bases, with 14 bases between. Germline values: CDR1 ENHRY, CDR2 SYGVKD. This CDR3 spans 15 amino acids. The chain's CDR3 is CAISDRAKRDTEAFF. The CDR3 bases are TGTGCCATCAGTGACAGGGCAAAACGCGACACTGAAGCTTTCTTT.

The chain joins TRBV19 to TRBJ2-7; D gene ambiguous. The CDR3 spans 13 residues. Germline CDR1 LNHDA, CDR2 SQIVND (reference sequence). V lost 6 bases and J 2 bases, leaving 11 bases between the germline ends. The DNA for the CDR3 is TGTGCCAGTAGCTCACCCCCTACCTACGAGCAGTACTTC. Residues: CASSSPPTYEQYF.

V and J are TRBV6-1 and TRBJ2-5; TRBD1 matches 7 bases. J gave up 5 bases and V 6 bases, and 6 bases lay outside the gene matches. This CDR3 is 13 amino acids long. Germline CDR1 is MNHNS and CDR2 is SASEGT. The CDR3 loop reads CASRGRGTETQYF. For the CDR3, the DNA is TGTGCCAGCAGGGGCAGGGGGACGGAGACCCAGTACTTC.

The chain has TRBV7-3 and TRBJ2-1; possible D gene TRBD2, 5 bases. This CDR3 contains 13 residues. Germline loops: CDR1 SGHTA, CDR2 FQGTGA. The ends were cut back, 3 bases at V and 7 bases at J, with 10 bases in the middle. CDR3 sequence (DNA): TGTGCCAGCAGCTTGATAGCGACAAATGAGCAGTTCTTC. It codes for CASSLIATNEQFF. Looking up the rest from reference TRBV7-3 and TRBJ2-1 gives the full variable domain: GAGVSQTPSNKVTEKGKYVELRCDPISGHTALYWYRQSLGQGPEFLIYFQGTGAADDSGLPNDRFFAVRPEGSVSTLKIQRTERGDSAVYLCASSLIATNEQFFGPGTRLTVL.

The chain employs TRBV28 and TRBJ2-1; D gene uncertain. CDR1 and CDR2 from the germline V gene are MDHEN and SYDVKM. The CDR3 has 16 residues. V lost 3 bases and J 0 bases, leaving 12 bases between the germline ends. The CDR3 DNA sequence: TGTGCCAGCAGTTTCGCGACTCTGAGCTCCTACAATGAGCAGTTCTTC. Its translation: CASSFATLSSYNEQFF. Drawing the rest from reference TRBV28 and TRBJ2-1, the complete variable domain is DVKVTQSSRYLVKRTGEKVFLECVQDMDHENMFWYRQDPGLGLRLIYFSYDVKMKEKGDIPEGYSVSREKKERFSLILESASTNQTSMYLCASSFATLSSYNEQFFGPGTRLTVL.

This clone was counted only a few times. The chain employs TRBV19 and TRBJ1-5; no firm D call. Trimming cost V 1 base and J 4 bases, with 14 bases left between them. The germline CDR1 and CDR2 sequences are LNHDA and SQIVND (reference sequence). This CDR3 is built from 16 residues. The CDR3, as DNA: TGTGCCAGTAGTATAGGAGTATGGCGGACTAATCAGCCCCAGCATTTT. Protein product: CASSIGVWRTNQPQHF.